The 23 T cell receptor beta chains listed next were all sequenced from one sample in a study of T cells in Graves' hyperthyroidism and ophthalmopathy. Amplification of TCR beta CDR3 regions used RNA as the template. During a first-round RT-PCR of the TCR CDR3, the HTBI primer set was used. Each CDR3 protein gets one entry after TCRdb re-called the multiplex PCR reads with MiXCR. In the table there are 600,000 or so distinct CDR3 sequences, roughly 15% of which are singletons. The source material was blood. The receptors shown here come from a woman in her twenties or thirties with Graves' hyperthyroidism.

The V gene is TRBV4-3, the J gene TRBJ2-6; D uncertain. The CDR3 is 18 amino acids. V gave up 0 bases and J gave up 0 bases, with 12 bases separating them. Germline loops: CDR1 LGHNA, CDR2 YSLEER. The CDR3 loop is CASSQEDGRISGANVLTF. CDR3 in DNA: TGCGCCAGCAGCCAAGAGGATGGACGGATCTCTGGGGCCAACGTCCTGACTTTC.

This clonotype has just a few counts. This chain links TRBV24-1 with TRBJ2-1; possibly TRBD1 for D (5 bases). V dropped 3 bases and J dropped 8 bases, with 13 bases sitting between them. Per germline, CDR1 KGHDR and CDR2 SFDVKD. The CDR3 has 14 residues. CDR3 nucleotide sequence: TGTGCCACCAGTGATACCAGGACATCAGATGAGCAGTTCTTC. Protein product: CATSDTRTSDEQFF.

This clonotype was observed many times. The rearrangement joins TRBV2 to TRBJ1-2, with D tentatively TRBD1 (5 bases). Germline CDR1 SNHLY, CDR2 FYNNEI. CDR3 size: 14 residues. V gave up 7 bases and J gave up 2 bases, with 14 bases separating them. CDR3: CASKDDRLNYGYTF. CDR3 nucleotides: TGTGCCAGCAAGGACGACAGATTAAACTATGGCTACACCTTC.

This clonotype showed up many times. One end of the junction varies from germline; a read error may be responsible. This chain joins TRBV20-1 and TRBJ1-1; D ambiguous. Germline V CDR1 and CDR2: DFQATT, SNEGSKA (reference sequence). This CDR3 has 12 residues. CDR3 DNA sequence: TGCAGTGCTAGGGGGAGTGGAGACGAAGTTTTCTTT. It codes for CSARGSGDEVFF.

The rearrangement uses TRBV7-3 and TRBJ1-3, with 12 bases lining up with TRBD1. CDR1 and CDR2 (germline): SGHTA, FQGTGA. V lost 4 bases and J lost 0; bases outside the gene matches: 4. This CDR3 spans 17 amino acids. Written as DNA, the CDR3 is TGTGCCAGCAGCTCGGGGACAGGGGGCGCCTCTGGAAACACCATATATTTT. As protein: CASSSGTGGASGNTIYF.

There are a few counts of this clonotype. The chain couples TRBV29-1 to TRBJ2-3; D remains ambiguous. The CDR3 length is 14 residues. The germline CDR1 and CDR2 sequences are SQVTM and ANQGSEA. Trimming left V 0 bases short and J 0 bases short, with 7 bases between. Here the CDR3 DNA reads TGCAGCGTTGAAGAGGGAACTAGCACAGATACGCAGTATTTT. Its protein is CSVEEGTSTDTQYF.

The chain combines TRBV12-3 or TRBV12-4 with TRBJ2-2, with 15 positions matching TRBD2. The CDR3 totals 17 residues. V shed 6 bases and J 7 bases; nucleotides not matched to a gene: 9. CDR3 bases: TGTGCCAGCAGGCTACCTGGACTAGCGGGAGGGGGCGGGGAGCTGTTTTTT. Translated: CASRLPGLAGGGGELFF.

This clonotype was seen more than once but under ten times. This could be a read error, since a much larger clone is one nucleotide away. This chain uses TRBV6-1 with TRBJ2-7, with D unclear. Trimming pared 6 bases from V and 2 bases from J, leaving 8 bases between. The CDR3 contains 12 residues. Per germline, CDR1 MNHNS and CDR2 SASEGT. CDR3: CASRPDTYEQYF. The DNA for the CDR3 is TGTGCCAGCAGACCCGATACCTACGAGCAGTACTTC.

This clonotype was picked up a small number of times. The chain joins TRBV5-5 to TRBJ1-6; 8 nucleotides align to TRBD1. V gave up 4 bases and J gave up 7 bases; unmatched junction bases: 7. CDR1 SGHKS and CDR2 YYEKEE come from the germline V gene (reference sequence). There are 15 residues in the CDR3. DNA of the CDR3: TGTGCCAGCAGCAGGGGACAGGCTTGGAATTCACCCCTCCACTTT. It is translated as CASSRGQAWNSPLHF.

The rearrangement uses TRBV27 and TRBJ2-2; 12 nucleotides agree with TRBD2. This CDR3 comprises 19 residues. CDR1 and CDR2 (germline): MNHEY, SMNVEV (reference sequence). Trimming removed 6 bases from V and 3 bases from J; junction bases left unmatched: 14. The CDR3 DNA follows: TGTGCCAGCAGCCTTACAGGACTAGCGGGGACAAGGGACACCGGGGAGCTGTTTTTT. This encodes CASSLTGLAGTRDTGELFF.

This clonotype came up a few times. This chain links TRBV6-1 with TRBJ2-7; 7 nucleotides align to TRBD2. This CDR3 has 12 amino acids. The V gene end was trimmed by 8 bases and the J gene end by 2 bases; junction bases not matched to a gene: 3. Germline V lookup: CDR1 MNHNS, CDR2 SASEGT. CDR3 protein: CASLAVTYEQYF. CDR3 bases: TGTGCCAGCCTAGCGGTTACCTACGAGCAGTACTTC.

This clonotype was recorded at least ten times. The CDR3 coding sequence is TGTGCCAGCAGCTTTGAGGCAGGGGGCGCAGATACGCAGTATTTT. Amino acids: CASSFEAGGADTQYF. The chain employs TRBV7-9 and TRBJ2-3; TRBD1 matches 8 bases. Trimming at V came to 3 bases and at J to 4 bases, leaving 6 bases not matched to a gene. The length of the CDR3 is 15 residues. The germline V gene has CDR1 SEHNR and CDR2 FQNEAQ (reference sequence).

V and J are TRBV5-8 and TRBJ2-3; D not certain. The CDR3 is 13 residues long. Germline V gives CDR1 SGHTS, CDR2 YDEGEE. The V end was cut by 6 bases, the J end by 4 bases, with 12 bases between. CDR3 sequence (DNA): TGTGCCAGCAACATTAGAAACGCAGATACGCAGTATTTT. Its translation is CASNIRNADTQYF.

The sample holds many counts of this clonotype. The chain employs TRBV30 and TRBJ2-7; D gene uncertain. The CDR3 contains 13 residues. V dropped 1 base and J dropped 2 bases, with 9 bases sitting between them. Germline CDR1 and CDR2: GTSNPN and SVGIG (reference sequence). The DNA of the CDR3 is TGTGCCTGGAGTGAGGGCAGAACCTACGAGCAGTACTTC. Protein product: CAWSEGRTYEQYF.

The chain couples TRBV4-1 to TRBJ2-2; D not resolved. Per the germline V gene, CDR1 is MGHRA and CDR2 is YSYEKL. The CDR3 loop spans 15 amino acids. Trimming stripped 0 bases from V and 2 bases from J, with 7 bases between. CDR3 nucleotide sequence: TGCGCCAGCAGCCAAGATACCAGAAACACCGGGGAGCTGTTTTTT. This codes for CASSQDTRNTGELFF.

This clonotype has at least ten counts. The V call is TRBV5-1, the J call TRBJ2-7; the D call may be TRBD1 or TRBD2 (5 bases each). V was shortened by 6 bases and J by 0 bases, with 10 bases between the two germline ends. Per germline, CDR1 SGHRS and CDR2 YFSETQ. CDR3 size: 13 residues. In nucleotides, the CDR3 is TGCGCCAGCATGAGGGACGACTCCTACGAGCAGTACTTC. Translated, it gives CASMRDDSYEQYF.

This clonotype was observed many times. This rearrangement joins TRBV28 to TRBJ2-7, with 8 bases matching TRBD1. Germline trimming cut 11 bases from V and 0 bases from J; bases unmatched to any gene: 21. CDR1 is MDHEN and CDR2 is SYDVKM in the germline V gene. The CDR3 spans 18 residues. The CDR3 DNA reads as TGTGCCTCCCACGAAAGCGCCGGGACAGGACGCAGCTCCTACGAGCAGTACTTC. Amino acid sequence: CASHESAGTGRSSYEQYF.

This chain uses TRBV2 with TRBJ1-5, with a weak D call TRBD1 (5 bases). This CDR3 region has 15 residues. The ends were cut back, 5 bases at V and 0 bases at J, with 11 bases in the middle. CDR1 is SNHLY, CDR2 FYNNEI, per germline. CDR3 bases: TGTGCCAGCAGTCCGACAGAAAATAGCAATCAGCCCCAGCATTTT. Translation gives CASSPTENSNQPQHF.

This chain uses TRBV19 with TRBJ2-1, with 11 bases matching TRBD2. CDR1 is LNHDA, CDR2 SQIVND, per germline (reference sequence). V shed 5 bases, J shed 4 bases, and the junction held 7 bases outside the gene matches. The CDR3 consists of 16 residues. CDR3 nucleotide sequence: TGTGCCAGTAGTTATTCGGGACTAGCGGCTTACAATGAGCAGTTCTTC. It is translated as CASSYSGLAAYNEQFF.

This clonotype was found many times. V is TRBV28 and J is TRBJ1-1, with unresolved D. Germline CDR1 and CDR2: MDHEN and SYDVKM. Trimming removed 7 bases from V and 6 bases from J, with 12 bases in between. The CDR3 runs to 12 residues. The CDR3 region is CASTTQEAEAFF. The CDR3 bases are TGTGCCAGCACAACCCAGGAAGCTGAAGCTTTCTTT.

This clonotype was recorded many times. The chain carries TRBV7-2 and TRBJ2-3, with D unclear. The V gene's germline CDR1 is SGHTA and CDR2 FQGNSA. The CDR3 loop spans 15 amino acids. V lost 2 bases and J 0 bases, leaving 9 bases between the germline ends. The CDR3: CASSLLGSSTDTQYF. In nucleotides, the CDR3 is TGTGCCAGCAGCTTATTGGGGTCTAGCACAGATACGCAGTATTTT.

Of note for this clonotype: This sequence may be a read error, since a much larger clone differs from it by one base. This sequence joins TRBV11-2 and TRBJ2-2; D possibly uses TRBD1 or TRBD2 (5 bases each). Germline-derived CDR1 and CDR2 are SGHAT and FQNNGV. The CDR3 consists of 13 residues. This chain's CDR3 is CASSLRGVGVLFF. CDR3 DNA: TGTGCCAGCAGCTTGAGGGGCGTCGGGGTGCTGTTTTTT.

The chain combines TRBV28 with TRBJ2-7; D gene ambiguous. The CDR3 consists of 13 residues. V lost 10 bases, J lost 2 bases, and 15 bases lay in between. The germline gives CDR1 MDHEN, CDR2 SYDVKM. The CDR3 sequence is CATSFSSPYEQYF. As DNA, the CDR3 is TGTGCCACCAGCTTTAGTTCCCCCTACGAGCAGTACTTC. Full variable domain (missing parts from reference TRBV28 and TRBJ2-7): DVKVTQSSRYLVKRTGEKVFLECVQDMDHENMFWYRQDPGLGLRLIYFSYDVKMKEKGDIPEGYSVSREKKERFSLILESASTNQTSMYLCATSFSSPYEQYFGPGTRLTVT.